This T cell receptor beta chain was sequenced in a study of blood T cell repertoires in COVID-19. Study-level background: Material from acute and convalescent COVID-19 was sourced from the United States, Italy and Spain. Sources were T cells, B-cell-depleted T cells, or PBMCs; the material itself was cDNA or gDNA.

In the original processing: From reference gene primer amplification, estimates of nucleated cell counts were derived. Data came from immunoSEQ multiplex PCR; TCRdb stores just in-frame clones and leaves some out. Clone size and V and J calls were adopted from that table, with D and trimming inferred from the DNA. The table shows fewer than 40,000 clones, with roughly 89% occurring only once. The sequence was obtained from a man older than 75 with acute or convalescent COVID-19. Sequencing used peripheral blood.

The CDR3 region is CASSEVYSGELFF. Written as DNA, the CDR3 is TGTGCCAGCAGTGAAGTATATTCCGGGGAGCTGTTTTTT. This chain uses TRBV6-1 with TRBJ2-2; D uncertain. Germline CDR1 and CDR2: MNHNS and SASEGT. The V and J ends lost 1 base and 6 bases respectively, with 6 bases between them. This CDR3 is 13 amino acids long.